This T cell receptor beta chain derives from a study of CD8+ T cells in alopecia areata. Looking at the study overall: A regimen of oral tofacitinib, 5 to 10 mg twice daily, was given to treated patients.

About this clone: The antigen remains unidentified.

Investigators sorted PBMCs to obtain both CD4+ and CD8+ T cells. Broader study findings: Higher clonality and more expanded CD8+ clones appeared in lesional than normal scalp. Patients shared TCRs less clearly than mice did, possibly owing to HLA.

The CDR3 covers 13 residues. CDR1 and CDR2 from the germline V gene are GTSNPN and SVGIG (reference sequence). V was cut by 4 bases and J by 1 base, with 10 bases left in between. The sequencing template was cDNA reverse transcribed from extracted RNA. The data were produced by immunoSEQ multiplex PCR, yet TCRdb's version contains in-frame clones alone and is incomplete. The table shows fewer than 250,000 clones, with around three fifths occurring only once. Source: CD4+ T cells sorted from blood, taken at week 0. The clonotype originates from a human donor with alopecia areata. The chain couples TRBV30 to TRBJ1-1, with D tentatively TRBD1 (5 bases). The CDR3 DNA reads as TGTGCCTGGACGGGGACTGGGAACACTGAAGCTTTCTTT. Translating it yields CAWTGTGNTEAFF.